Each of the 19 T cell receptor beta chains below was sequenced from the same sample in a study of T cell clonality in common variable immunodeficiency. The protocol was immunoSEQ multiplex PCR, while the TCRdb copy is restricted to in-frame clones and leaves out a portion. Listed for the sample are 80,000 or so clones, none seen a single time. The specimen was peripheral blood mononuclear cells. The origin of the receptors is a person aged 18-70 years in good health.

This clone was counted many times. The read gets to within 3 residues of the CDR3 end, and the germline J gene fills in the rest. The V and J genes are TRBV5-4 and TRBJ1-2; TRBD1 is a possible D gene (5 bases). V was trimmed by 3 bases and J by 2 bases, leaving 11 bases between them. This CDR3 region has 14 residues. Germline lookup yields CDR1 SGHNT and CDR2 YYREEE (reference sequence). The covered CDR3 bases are TGTGCCAGCAGCTCGAGGGCAGGGAACTATGGC. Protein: CASSSRAGNYG. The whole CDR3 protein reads CASSSRAGNYGYTF.

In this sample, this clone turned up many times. CDR3 sequence: CASSLGQGQYEQFF. The part of the CDR3 DNA that was read is TGTGCCAGCAGCTTGGGGCAGGGGCAGTATGAG. This sequence joins TRBV5-5 and TRBJ2-1; TRBD1 is a possible D gene (6 bases). With the read ending 3 residues before the CDR3 end, the germline J gene is used to fill in that end. The CDR3 totals 14 residues. Germline CDR1 and CDR2: SGHKS and YYEKEE (reference sequence). Trimming left V 0 bases short and J 8 bases short, with 12 bases between.

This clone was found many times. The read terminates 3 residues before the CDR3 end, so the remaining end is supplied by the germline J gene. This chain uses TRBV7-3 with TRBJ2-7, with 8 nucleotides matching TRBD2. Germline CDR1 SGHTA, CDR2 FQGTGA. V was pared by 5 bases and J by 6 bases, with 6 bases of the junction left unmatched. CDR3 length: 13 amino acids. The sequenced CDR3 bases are TGTGCCAGCAGCACGGGACTAGGCTCCGAG. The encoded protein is CASSTGLGSE. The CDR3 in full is CASSTGLGSEQYF.

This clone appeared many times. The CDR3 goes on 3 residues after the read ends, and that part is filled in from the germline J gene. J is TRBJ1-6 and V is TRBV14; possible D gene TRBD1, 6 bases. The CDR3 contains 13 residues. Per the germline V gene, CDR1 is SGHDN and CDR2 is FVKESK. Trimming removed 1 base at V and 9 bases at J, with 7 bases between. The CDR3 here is CASSQAGVSPLHF. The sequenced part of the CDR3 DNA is TGTGCCAGCAGCCAAGCAGGGGTTTCACCC.

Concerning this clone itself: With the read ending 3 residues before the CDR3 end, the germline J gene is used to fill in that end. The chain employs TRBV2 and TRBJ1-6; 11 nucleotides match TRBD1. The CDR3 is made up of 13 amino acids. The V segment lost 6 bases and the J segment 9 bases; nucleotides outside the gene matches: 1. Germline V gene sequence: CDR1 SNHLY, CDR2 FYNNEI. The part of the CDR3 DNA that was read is TGTGCCAGCAGGGACAGGGGGCGTTCACCC. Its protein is CASRDRGRSP. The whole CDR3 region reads CASRDRGRSPLHF.

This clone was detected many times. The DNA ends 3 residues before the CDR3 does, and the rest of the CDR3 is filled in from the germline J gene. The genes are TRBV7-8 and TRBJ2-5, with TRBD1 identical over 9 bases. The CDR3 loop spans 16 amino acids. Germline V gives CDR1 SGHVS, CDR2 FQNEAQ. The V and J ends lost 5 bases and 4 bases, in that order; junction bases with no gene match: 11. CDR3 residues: CASSPGTGNIRETQYF. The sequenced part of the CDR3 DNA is TGTGCCAGCAGCCCAGGGACAGGGAATATTCGAGAGACC.

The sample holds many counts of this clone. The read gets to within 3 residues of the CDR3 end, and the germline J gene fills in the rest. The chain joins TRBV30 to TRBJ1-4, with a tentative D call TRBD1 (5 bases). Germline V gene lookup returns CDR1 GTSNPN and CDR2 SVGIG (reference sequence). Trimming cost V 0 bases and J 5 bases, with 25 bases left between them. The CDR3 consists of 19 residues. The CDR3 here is CAWSVRGVKGLGGNEKLFF. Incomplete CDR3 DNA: TGTGCCTGGAGTGTACGGGGGGTTAAGGGACTCGGTGGGAATGAAAAA.

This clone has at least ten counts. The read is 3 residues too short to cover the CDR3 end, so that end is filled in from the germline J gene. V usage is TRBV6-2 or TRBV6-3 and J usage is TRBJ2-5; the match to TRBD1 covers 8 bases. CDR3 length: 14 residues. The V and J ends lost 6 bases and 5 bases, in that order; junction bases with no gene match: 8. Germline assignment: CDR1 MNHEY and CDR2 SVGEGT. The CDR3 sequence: CASSQRRGRETQYF. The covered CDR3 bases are TGTGCCAGCAGCCAGCGCAGGGGGCGTGAGACC.

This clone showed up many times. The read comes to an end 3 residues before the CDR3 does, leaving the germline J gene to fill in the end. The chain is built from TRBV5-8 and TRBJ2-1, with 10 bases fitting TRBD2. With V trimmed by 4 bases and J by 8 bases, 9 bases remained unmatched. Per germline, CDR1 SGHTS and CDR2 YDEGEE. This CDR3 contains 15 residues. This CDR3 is CASSAPLAGIHEQFF. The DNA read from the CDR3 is TGTGCCAGCAGCGCCCCACTAGCGGGAATACATGAG.

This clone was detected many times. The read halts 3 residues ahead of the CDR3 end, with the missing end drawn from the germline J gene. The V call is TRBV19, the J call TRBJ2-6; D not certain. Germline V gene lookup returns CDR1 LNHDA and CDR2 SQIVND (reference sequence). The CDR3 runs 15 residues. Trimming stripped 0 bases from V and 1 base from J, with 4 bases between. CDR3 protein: CASSIDRSGANVLTF. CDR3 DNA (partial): TGTGCCAGTAGTATAGACAGGTCTGGGGCCAACGTC.

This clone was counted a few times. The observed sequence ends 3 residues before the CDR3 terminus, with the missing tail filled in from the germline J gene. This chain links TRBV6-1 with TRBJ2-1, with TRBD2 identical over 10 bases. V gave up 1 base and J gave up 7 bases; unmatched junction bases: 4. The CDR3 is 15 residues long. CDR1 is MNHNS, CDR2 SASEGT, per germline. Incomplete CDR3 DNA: TGTGCCAGCAGTGAAGGCAGAGCGGGAGGGAATGAG. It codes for CASSEGRAGGNE. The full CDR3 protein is CASSEGRAGGNEQFF.

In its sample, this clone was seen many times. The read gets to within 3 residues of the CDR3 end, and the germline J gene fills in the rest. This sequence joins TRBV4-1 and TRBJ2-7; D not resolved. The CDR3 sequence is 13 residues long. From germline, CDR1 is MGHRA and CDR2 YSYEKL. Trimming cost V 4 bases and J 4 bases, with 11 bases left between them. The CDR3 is CASSRFETYEQYF. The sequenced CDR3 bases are TGCGCCAGCAGCCGCTTCGAGACTTACGAG.

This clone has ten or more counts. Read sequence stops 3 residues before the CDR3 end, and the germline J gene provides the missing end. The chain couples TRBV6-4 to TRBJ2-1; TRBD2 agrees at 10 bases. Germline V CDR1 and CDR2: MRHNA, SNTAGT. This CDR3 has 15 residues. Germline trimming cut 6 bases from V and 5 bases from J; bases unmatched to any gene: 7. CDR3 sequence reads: CASSFLAGANNEQFF. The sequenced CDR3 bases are TGTGCCAGCAGCTTCCTAGCGGGAGCCAACAATGAG.

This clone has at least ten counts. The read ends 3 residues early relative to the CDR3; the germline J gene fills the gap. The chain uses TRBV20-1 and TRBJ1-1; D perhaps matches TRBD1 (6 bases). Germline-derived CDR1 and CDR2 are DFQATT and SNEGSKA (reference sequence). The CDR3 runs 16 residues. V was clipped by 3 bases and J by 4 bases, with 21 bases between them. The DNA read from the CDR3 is TGCAGTGCTAGTTCCCTAAGACAGGCTGAAGGCACTGAA. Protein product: CSASSLRQAEGTE. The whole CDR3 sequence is CSASSLRQAEGTEAFF.

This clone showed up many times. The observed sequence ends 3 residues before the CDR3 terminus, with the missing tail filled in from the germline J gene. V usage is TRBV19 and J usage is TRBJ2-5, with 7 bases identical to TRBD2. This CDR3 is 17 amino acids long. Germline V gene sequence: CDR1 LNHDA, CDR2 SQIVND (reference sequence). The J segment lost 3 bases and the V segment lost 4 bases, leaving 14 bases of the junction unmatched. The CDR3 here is CASSRRVGLLLKETQYF. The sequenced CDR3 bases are TGTGCCAGTAGTAGACGAGTGGGACTATTATTGAAAGAGACC.

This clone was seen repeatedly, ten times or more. Incomplete CDR3 DNA: TGCGCCAGCAGCCCGTCGGGACAGGGAAACATT. Amino acid sequence: CASSPSGQGNI. From start to end, the CDR3 is CASSPSGQGNIQYF. The J gene is TRBJ2-4, the V gene TRBV5-1, with 9 bases aligning to TRBD1. With the read ending 3 residues before the CDR3 end, the germline J gene is used to fill in that end. The CDR3 is 14 amino acids. V gave up 4 bases and J gave up 6 bases; unmatched junction bases: 5. CDR1 and CDR2 (germline): SGHRS, YFSETQ.

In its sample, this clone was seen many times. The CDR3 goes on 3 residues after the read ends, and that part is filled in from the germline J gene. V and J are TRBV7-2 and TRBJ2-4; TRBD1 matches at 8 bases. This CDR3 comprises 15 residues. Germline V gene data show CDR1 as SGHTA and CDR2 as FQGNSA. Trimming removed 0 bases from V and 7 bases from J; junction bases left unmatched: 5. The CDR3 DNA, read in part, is TGTGCCAGCAGCTTAGCGCGGGGACAGGCTAACATT. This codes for CASSLARGQANI. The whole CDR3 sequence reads CASSLARGQANIQYF. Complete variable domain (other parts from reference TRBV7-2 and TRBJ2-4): GAGVSQSPSNKVTEKGKDVELRCDPISGHTALYWYRQSLGQGLEFLIYFQGNSAPDKSGLPSDRFSAERTGGSVSTLTIQRTQQEDSAVYLCASSLARGQANIQYFGAGTRLSVL.

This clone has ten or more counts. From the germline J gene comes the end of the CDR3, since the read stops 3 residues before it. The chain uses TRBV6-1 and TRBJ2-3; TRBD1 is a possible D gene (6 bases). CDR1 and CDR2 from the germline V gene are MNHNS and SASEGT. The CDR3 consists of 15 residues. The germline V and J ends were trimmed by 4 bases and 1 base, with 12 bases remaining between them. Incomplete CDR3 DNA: TGTGCCAGCAGTGGAACAGGGTCGGGCACAGATACG. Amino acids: CASSGTGSGTDT. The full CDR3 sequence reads CASSGTGSGTDTQYF.

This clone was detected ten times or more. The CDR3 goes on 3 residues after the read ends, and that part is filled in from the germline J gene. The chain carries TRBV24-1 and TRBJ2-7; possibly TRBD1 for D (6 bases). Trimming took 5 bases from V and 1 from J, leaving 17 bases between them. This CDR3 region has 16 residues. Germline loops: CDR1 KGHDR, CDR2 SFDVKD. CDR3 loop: CATSVFLTGWSYEQYF. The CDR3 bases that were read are TGTGCCACCAGTGTCTTCCTGACAGGTTGGTCCTACGAG.